These 30 T cell receptor beta chains were sequenced from one sample in a study of cytomegalovirus exposure and HLA in healthy donors. PCR employed 60 Vbeta and 13 Jbeta primers. Assay used: immunoSEQ multiplex PCR; TCRdb lists only in-frame clones, some missing. The profile shows 110,000 or so clones, over 70% of them singletons. The specimen sequenced was PBMCs. The receptors originated from a young man in good health and CMV-seronegative.

This sequence joins TRBV19 and TRBJ2-1, with 8 positions matching TRBD1. After removal of 9 bases from V and 6 bases from J, the junction contained 4 bases not matched to a gene. Germline CDR1 LNHDA, CDR2 SQIVND (reference sequence). The CDR3 extends over 12 amino acids. DNA for the CDR3: TGTGCCAGCAAAGACAGGGGCAATGAGCAGTTCTTC. Translation: CASKDRGNEQFF.

This clone was seen once. The CDR3 bases are TGTGCCTGGAGTGTATCAGGCTACGAGCAGTACTTC. This gives the protein CAWSVSGYEQYF. The V gene is TRBV30, the J gene TRBJ2-7; no firm D call. The CDR3 length is 12 residues. Germline values: CDR1 GTSNPN, CDR2 SVGIG (reference sequence). V lost 0 bases and J 3 bases, leaving 6 bases between the germline ends.

This clone was counted between two and nine times. The chain uses TRBV7-2 and TRBJ1-3; D is unresolved. Germline values: CDR1 SGHTA, CDR2 FQGNSA. V was pared by 5 bases and J by 10 bases, with 15 bases between. This CDR3 is 13 amino acids long. CDR3 DNA: TGTGCCAGCAGCGCCCCCGGGATGGAGACCATATATTTT. Translated, it gives CASSAPGMETIYF. Full variable domain (remainder filled in from reference TRBV7-2 and TRBJ1-3): GAGVSQSPSNKVTEKGKDVELRCDPISGHTALYWYRQSLGQGLEFLIYFQGNSAPDKSGLPSDRFSAERTGGSVSTLTIQRTQQEDSAVYLCASSAPGMETIYFGEGSWLTVV.

The chain has TRBV5-1 and TRBJ1-2; D is undetermined. The CDR3 runs 15 residues. V lost 6 bases, J lost 6 bases, and 21 bases lay in between. Germline V gives CDR1 SGHRS, CDR2 YFSETQ. The CDR3 region has the DNA TGCGCCAGCACCCCAAGGGCGGACTTTACCAATGGCTACACCTTC. Translation gives CASTPRADFTNGYTF.

The chain uses TRBV7-8 and TRBJ2-5; 12 bases fit TRBD2. The V segment lost 5 bases and the J segment 11 bases; nucleotides outside the gene matches: 15. This CDR3 region has 16 residues. Per germline, CDR1 SGHVS and CDR2 FQNEAQ. DNA for the CDR3: TGTGCCAGCAGCCGTTGGTTACTAGCGGGAGGAGGTGAGCAGTACTTC. Encoded protein: CASSRWLLAGGGEQYF.

This clone was recorded a few times. The chain joins TRBV5-6 to TRBJ1-1, with D possibly TRBD1 on 5 matching bases. The CDR3 covers 14 residues. Germline CDR1 SGHDT, CDR2 YYEEEE. V was pared by 1 base and J by 2 bases, with 9 bases between. CDR3 loop: CASSLPGINTEAFF. The CDR3 nucleotides read TGTGCCAGCAGCTTGCCAGGGATAAACACTGAAGCTTTCTTT.

CDR3 in amino acids: CASSLDRGVYNEQFF. In DNA, the CDR3 is TGTGCCAGCAGCTTGGACAGGGGGGTTTACAATGAGCAGTTCTTC. The rearrangement joins TRBV5-4 to TRBJ2-1, with 8 bases aligning to TRBD1. Germline assignment: CDR1 SGHNT and CDR2 YYREEE (reference sequence). Trimming at V came to 0 bases and at J to 4 bases, leaving 3 bases not matched to a gene. This CDR3 region has 15 residues.

The CDR3 DNA sequence: TGTGCCAGCAGCGTAGGGACTAGCGGGATTGCCCAGTACTTC. Translating gives CASSVGTSGIAQYF. The genes are TRBV9 and TRBJ2-5; 12 bases line up with TRBD2. The CDR3 covers 14 residues. The ends lost 0 bases at V and 9 bases at J; junction bases unmatched: 3. Germline V gene data show CDR1 as SGDLS and CDR2 as YYNGEE. Variable domain in full (rest from reference TRBV9 and TRBJ2-5): DSGVTQTPKHLITATGQRVTLRCSPRSGDLSVYWYQQSLDQGLQFLIQYYNGEERAKGNILERFSAQQFPDLHSELNLSSLELGDSALYFCASSVGTSGIAQYFGPGTRLLVL.

The chain is built from TRBV27 and TRBJ1-1; D is uncertain. This CDR3 is 14 amino acids long. The V end was cut by 1 base, the J end by 6 bases, with 12 bases between. Germline CDR1 MNHEY, CDR2 SMNVEV (reference sequence). The CDR3 loop reads CASSLYAVAAEAFF. CDR3 in DNA: TGTGCCAGCAGTTTATATGCCGTGGCTGCTGAAGCTTTCTTT.

The gene calls are TRBV5-1 and TRBJ2-1; tentatively, D is TRBD1 (6 bases). In germline, CDR1 is SGHRS, CDR2 YFSETQ. The CDR3 runs 15 residues. V shed 0 bases and J shed 9 bases, with 16 bases lying between them. The CDR3 bases are TGCGCCAGCAGCTTGGTAATGGGGGCTTTTGGTGAGCAGTTCTTC. Translating gives CASSLVMGAFGEQFF.

The chain links TRBV6-1 to TRBJ2-7; the D is unclear. The CDR3 sequence is 14 residues long. The V and J ends lost 1 base and 3 bases respectively, with 10 bases between them. CDR1 MNHNS and CDR2 SASEGT come from the germline V gene. CDR3 DNA: TGTGCCAGCAGTGAAGTCTTTAGCAGCTACGAGCAGTACTTC. This codes for CASSEVFSSYEQYF.

This rearrangement joins TRBV6-4 to TRBJ2-1, with 13 bases that match TRBD2. Trimming at V came to 4 bases and at J to 8 bases, leaving 5 bases not matched to a gene. The CDR3 spans 15 residues. Germline values: CDR1 MRHNA, CDR2 SNTAGT. This CDR3 is CASSVELAGGDEQFF. Here the CDR3 DNA reads TGTGCCAGCAGTGTTGAACTAGCGGGAGGGGATGAGCAGTTCTTC.

This sequence joins TRBV5-4 and TRBJ2-7; D uncertain. Germline CDR1 is SGHNT and CDR2 is YYREEE (reference sequence). This CDR3 has 13 amino acids. V lost 0 bases to trimming and J lost 6 bases, with 10 bases between them. The CDR3 DNA is TGTGCCAGCAGCTTGGCCCGGAGTGCCGAGCAGTACTTC. Its protein product is CASSLARSAEQYF. Complete variable domain (other parts from reference TRBV5-4 and TRBJ2-7): ETGVTQSPTHLIKTRGQQVTLRCSSQSGHNTVSWYQQALGQGPQFIFQYYREEENGRGNFPPRFSGLQFPNYSSELNVNALELDDSALYLCASSLARSAEQYFGPGTRLTVT.

The rearrangement links TRBV6-5 to TRBJ2-7, with D perhaps matching TRBD1 (6 bases). V was clipped by 6 bases and J by 6 bases, with 18 bases between them. CDR3 size: 14 residues. Germline V gene lookup returns CDR1 MNHEY and CDR2 SVGAGI. CDR3 region: CASSTGSAIFEQYF. Here the CDR3 DNA reads TGTGCCAGCAGCACAGGGAGCGCCATCTTCGAGCAGTACTTC.

The chain employs TRBV5-6 and TRBJ2-3; D is perhaps TRBD1 (7 bases). Per the germline V gene, CDR1 is SGHDT and CDR2 is YYEEEE. CDR3 length: 14 residues. Trimming stripped 7 bases from V and 4 bases from J, with 16 bases between. The DNA for the CDR3 is TGTGCCAGCGAGTTCCAGGGGGAGGCAGATACGCAGTATTTT. Its protein product is CASEFQGEADTQYF.

In nucleotides, the CDR3 is TGTGCCAGCAGCTTAGCGGAATTCGCGGGAGGCGAGCAGTACTTC. It is translated as CASSLAEFAGGEQYF. The rearrangement joins TRBV7-9 to TRBJ2-7, with 8 positions matching TRBD2. Germline-derived CDR1 and CDR2 are SEHNR and FQNEAQ (reference sequence). This CDR3 has 15 residues. The V gene end was trimmed by 0 bases and the J gene end by 6 bases; junction bases not matched to a gene: 7.

V and J are TRBV30 and TRBJ2-7; D is perhaps TRBD1 (6 bases). Germline CDR1 and CDR2: GTSNPN and SVGIG (reference sequence). V dropped 8 bases and J dropped 1 base, with 9 bases sitting between them. This CDR3 is 11 amino acids long. The CDR3 is CATGTSYEQYF. The DNA for the CDR3 is TGTGCCACCGGGACATCCTACGAGCAGTACTTC.

V is TRBV5-6 and J is TRBJ1-2; D might be TRBD1 (6 bases). CDR1 SGHDT and CDR2 YYEEEE come from the germline V gene. Trimming left V 2 bases short and J 6 bases short, with 14 bases between. The CDR3 runs to 14 residues. CDR3 in amino acids: CASSFMGALHGYTF. The CDR3, as DNA: TGTGCCAGCAGCTTCATGGGGGCTCTTCATGGCTACACCTTC.

V usage is TRBV11-3 and J usage is TRBJ2-7; maybe TRBD1 (5 bases). V shed 0 bases and J shed 5 bases, with 14 bases lying between them. CDR1 and CDR2 (germline): SGHNT, YENEEA. This CDR3 is 15 amino acids long. CDR3 nucleotide sequence: TGTGCCAGCAGCTTAGATGGGTTGAACAGGAACGAGCAGTACTTC. Its translation: CASSLDGLNRNEQYF. The full variable domain, with the rest looked up from reference TRBV11-3 and TRBJ2-7, is EAGVVQSPRYKIIEKKQPVAFWCNPISGHNTLYWYLQNLGQGPELLIRYENEEAVDDSQLPKDRFSAERLKGVDSTLKIQPAELGDSAVYLCASSLDGLNRNEQYFGPGTRLTVT.

In DNA, the CDR3 is TGTGCCAGCAGTCGGACAGGGTGGGATCTGGGCACTGAAGCTTTCTTT. Translating gives CASSRTGWDLGTEAFF. The chain has TRBV28 and TRBJ1-1; 8 nucleotides line up with TRBD1. The germline gives CDR1 MDHEN, CDR2 SYDVKM. J was trimmed by 4 bases and V by 5 bases; bases with no gene match: 12. The CDR3 runs to 16 residues. The variable domain in full, completed from reference TRBV28 and TRBJ1-1, reads DVKVTQSSRYLVKRTGEKVFLECVQDMDHENMFWYRQDPGLGLRLIYFSYDVKMKEKGDIPEGYSVSREKKERFSLILESASTNQTSMYLCASSRTGWDLGTEAFFGQGTRLTVV.

This clone was counted between two and nine times. This chain connects TRBV29-1 to TRBJ2-6, with 7 bases that match TRBD1. V trimming: 4 bases; J trimming: 0 bases; junction bases outside the gene matches: 12. The CDR3 is made up of 18 amino acids. Germline V CDR1 and CDR2: SQVTM, ANQGSEA. CDR3 protein: CSVGTGVGGSSGANVLTF. The CDR3 region has the DNA TGCAGCGTTGGGACAGGCGTTGGAGGATCCTCTGGGGCCAACGTCCTGACTTTC.

This clone was detected only once. V and J are TRBV6-1 and TRBJ1-5, with 10 bases matching TRBD1. The trim removed 2 bases at V and 0 bases at J, leaving 4 bases unmatched. The CDR3 totals 17 residues. The germline CDR1 and CDR2 sequences are MNHNS and SASEGT. The CDR3 region has the DNA TGTGCCAGCAGTGAAAAGAGGACAGGGGGTAGCAATCAGCCCCAGCATTTT. Amino acids: CASSEKRTGGSNQPQHF.

J is TRBJ1-2 and V is TRBV9, with no clear D. CDR1 is SGDLS, CDR2 YYNGEE, per germline. CDR3 length: 17 amino acids. Trimming stripped 3 bases from V and 0 bases from J, with 18 bases between. The CDR3 DNA reads as TGTGCCAGCAGCGGGACCTATCGGGGAGTTTCTAACTATGGCTACACCTTC. This gives the protein CASSGTYRGVSNYGYTF.

The chain couples TRBV19 to TRBJ2-1; perhaps TRBD2 as D (6 bases). The CDR3 has 14 residues. CDR1 and CDR2 (germline): LNHDA, SQIVND (reference sequence). The V end lost 5 bases, the J end lost 3 bases, and 11 bases lay between the germline ends. CDR3: CASSLLAYYNEQFF. CDR3 bases: TGTGCCAGTAGTTTGCTAGCGTACTACAATGAGCAGTTCTTC.

The genes are TRBV10-1 and TRBJ2-3; TRBD1 agrees at 9 bases. Losses at the gene ends were 1 base for V and 1 base for J; bases not matched to a gene: 3. This CDR3 has 16 amino acids. Germline CDR1 reads WNHNN; CDR2 reads SYGVQD (reference sequence). CDR3 loop: CASSEFRTGGTDTQYF. The CDR3 coding sequence is TGCGCCAGCAGTGAGTTTAGGACAGGGGGCACAGATACGCAGTATTTT.

This clone was seen a single time. V is TRBV18 and J is TRBJ1-1, with 7 bases matching TRBD1. The CDR3 is 14 amino acids. The V gene end was trimmed by 0 bases and the J gene end by 5 bases; junction bases not matched to a gene: 3. Germline V CDR1 and CDR2: KGHSH, LQKENI. The CDR3, as DNA: TGTGCCAGCTCACCACCGGCGGGACAGACTGAAGCTTTCTTT. Translation: CASSPPAGQTEAFF. Complete variable domain (other parts from reference TRBV18 and TRBJ1-1): NAGVMQNPRHLVRRRGQEARLRCSPMKGHSHVYWYRQLPEEGLKFMVYLQKENIIDESGMPKERFSAEFPKEGPSILRIQQVVRGDSAAYFCASSPPAGQTEAFFGQGTRLTVV.

The chain links TRBV19 to TRBJ2-6, with 7 bases identical to TRBD1. The CDR3 runs to 16 residues. CDR1 LNHDA and CDR2 SQIVND come from the germline V gene (reference sequence). V lost 5 bases, J lost 2 bases, and 6 bases stayed unmatched. The CDR3 DNA follows: TGTGCCAGTAGTGCAGGGGGAGTGGCTGGGGCCAACGTCCTGACTTTC. This encodes CASSAGGVAGANVLTF.

J is TRBJ1-2 and V is TRBV30, with TRBD1 as a possible D gene (5 bases). V was clipped by 3 bases and J by 6 bases, with 14 bases between them. The V gene's germline CDR1 is GTSNPN and CDR2 SVGIG (reference sequence). This CDR3 has 13 residues. The CDR3 DNA reads as TGTGCCTGGAGCCCCGGGGGGTTTGATGGCTACACCTTC. Translation gives CAWSPGGFDGYTF. The full variable domain, in which reference TRBV30 and TRBJ1-2 provide the parts outside the CDR3, is SQTIHQWPATLVQPVGSPLSLECTVEGTSNPNLYWYRQAAGRGLQLLFYSVGIGQISSEVPQNLSASRPQDRQFILSSKKLLLSDSGFYLCAWSPGGFDGYTFGSGTRLTVV.

The rearrangement links TRBV29-1 to TRBJ1-3; D gene ambiguous. Germline V CDR1 and CDR2: SQVTM, ANQGSEA. With 1 base removed from V and 0 bases from J, the gap between germline ends came to 13 bases. CDR3 length equals 16 residues. The CDR3, as DNA: TGCAGCGTTGAAGGGCGGCGGCGAGGCTCTGGAAACACCATATATTTT. Residues: CSVEGRRRGSGNTIYF.

The chain is built from TRBV7-2 and TRBJ1-3, with 9 bases identical to TRBD1. V lost 3 bases, J lost 3 bases, and 0 bases stayed unmatched. The CDR3 runs to 14 residues. Germline V gives CDR1 SGHTA, CDR2 FQGNSA. CDR3 sequence: CASSLTGGGNTIYF. In nucleotides, the CDR3 is TGTGCCAGCAGCTTGACAGGGGGTGGAAACACCATATATTTT.